This section outlines one T cell receptor (beta chain) sequence together with its context. The antigen is not known. The data were produced by immunoSEQ multiplex PCR, yet TCRdb's version contains in-frame clones alone and is incomplete. The sample consists of millions of clones, under 95% of them appearing once. These data come from a study of shared clonotypes between healthy human individuals. Across the study: In total, the donors were two women and a few men aged 18 to 49.

The CDR3 has 15 residues. The germline gives CDR1 MNHEY, CDR2 SVGAGI. V trimming: 6 bases; J trimming: 7 bases; junction bases outside the gene matches: 14. Study-wide results and limits: The genetic and exposure-history diversity represented was limited by few donors.

In the naive CD8 group, cells lacked CD45RO and were positively selected for CCR7, so terminally differentiated effector memory CD45RA+ cells were left out. The sequencing sample was made of naive CD8+ T cells from PBMCs. V is TRBV6-5 and J is TRBJ2-7; 8 nucleotides match TRBD1. The receptor comes from a man between 18 and 35 years old in good health. Some clones in this sample may be carry-over from other donors' samples. The DNA of the CDR3 is TGTGCCAGCAGACCAACTGGACAGGGTCCGGGGGAGCAGTACTTC. Translating it yields CASRPTGQGPGEQYF.